One T cell receptor beta chain is described in this entry. The antigen is not known. The sample's treatment: approximately 9-day PBMC culture with coronavirus spike peptide pools or control peptides (ViraFEST assay). ViraFEST used peptide pools to expand antigen-specific T cells before TCR sequencing. An Oncomine TCR Beta short-read assay was used to sequence the DNA from cultured CD4+ T cells. TCRdb used MiXCR to reprocess the PCR reads, holding one entry per CDR3 protein. The table records approximately 9,500 distinct CDR3 sequences, about 30% of them present only once. The data were taken from a study of vaccination and CD4 T cells after COVID-19. Study as a whole: Overlapping spike peptides of SARS-CoV-2, HCoV-NL63, HCoV-OC43 and HCoV-229E stimulated the cells.

The V gene lost 2 bases and the J gene lost 4 bases, with 20 bases spanning the gap. The CDR3 has 16 amino acids. Germline V gives CDR1 DFQATT, CDR2 SNEGSKA (reference sequence). The sequenced sample was CD4+ T cells from blood, cultured in vitro, obtained after SARS-CoV-2 vaccination. This clonotype was sampled from a human donor who had recovered from COVID-19. The chain couples TRBV20-1 to TRBJ1-2; unclear D gene. CDR3 residues: CSARQSPTRRSYGYTF. DNA of the CDR3: TGCAGTGCTAGACAGTCCCCAACACGCCGGTCCTATGGCTACACCTTC.